What follows is one T cell receptor beta chain and its context. Its target is unknown. TCRdb keeps only in-frame clones here, not all; method: immunoSEQ multiplex PCR. Of roughly 150,000 clones detected, around 90% appear once; the ten largest clones hold roughly 1.6%. This sample was included in a study of T cell responses to AZD1222 COVID-19 vaccine. Per germline, CDR1 GTSNPN and CDR2 SVGIG (reference sequence). J gave up 6 bases and V 0 bases, and 15 bases lay outside the gene matches. CDR3 length: 18 residues. Study results and caveats: It was only a handful of AZD1222 recipients who were seropositive at baseline.

Sequencing used peripheral blood, obtained on day 0 of AZD1222 vaccination. The receptor was derived from an adult in good health. The chain is built from TRBV30 and TRBJ2-5, with 11 bases that match TRBD2. Written as DNA, the CDR3 is TGTGCCTGGAGTGTACCTTTAGATAGCGGGGGGGCCTTGAAGACCCAGTACTTC. Translated: CAWSVPLDSGGALKTQYF.